One and the same sample provided the 9 T cell receptor beta chains below, sequenced in a study of cytomegalovirus exposure and HLA in healthy donors. The primer mix had 60 Vbeta and 13 Jbeta primers. The table came from immunoSEQ multiplex PCR; TCRdb's copy has only in-frame clones and leaves some out. This sample's table reports about 79,000 clones. The sequenced material came from PBMCs. These receptors were taken from a man aged 25-40 years in good health and CMV-seronegative.

This rearrangement joins TRBV6-5 to TRBJ1-2; D is unclear. The CDR3 totals 14 residues. Looked up from germline, CDR1 is MNHEY and CDR2 is SVGAGI. V lost 11 bases and J 4 bases, leaving 20 bases between the germline ends. CDR3 DNA: TGTGCCGCGGGCAGTCCCTCTAGAGGCTATGGCTACACCTTC. The encoded protein is CAAGSPSRGYGYTF.

V gene TRBV7-2 combines with J gene TRBJ1-1; TRBD1 matches at 7 bases. The CDR3 runs to 16 residues. Trimming cost V 4 bases and J 2 bases; bases outside gene matches: 10. Germline CDR1 SGHTA, CDR2 FQGNSA. Here the CDR3 DNA reads TGTGCCAGCAGCTACAGATCCGGGACAGACAACACTGAAGCTTTCTTT. This translates into CASSYRSGTDNTEAFF. The full variable domain, with the rest looked up from reference TRBV7-2 and TRBJ1-1, is GAGVSQSPSNKVTEKGKDVELRCDPISGHTALYWYRQSLGQGLEFLIYFQGNSAPDKSGLPSDRFSAERTGGSVSTLTIQRTQQEDSAVYLCASSYRSGTDNTEAFFGQGTRLTVV.

V is TRBV12-5 and J is TRBJ2-1, with a possible D match to TRBD2 (5 bases). This CDR3 has 15 amino acids. V lost 1 base and J 10 bases, leaving 17 bases between the germline ends. Germline assignment: CDR1 LGHNT and CDR2 FRNRAP. The CDR3: CASGLEPGLAREQFF. Written as DNA, the CDR3 is TGTGCTAGTGGTTTGGAGCCCGGACTGGCAAGGGAGCAGTTCTTC. The variable domain in full, with the rest retrieved from reference TRBV12-5 and TRBJ2-1, is DARVTQTPRHKVTEMGQEVTMRCQPILGHNTVFWYRQTMMQGLELLAYFRNRAPLDDSGMPKDRFSAEMPDATLATLKIQPSEPRDSAVYFCASGLEPGLAREQFFGPGTRLTVL.

The rearrangement joins TRBV18 to TRBJ1-2; 11 nucleotides match TRBD1. Trimming removed 3 bases from V and 8 bases from J; junction bases left unmatched: 5. This CDR3 region has 14 residues. Germline CDR1 reads KGHSH; CDR2 reads LQKENI. The CDR3 DNA is TGTGCCAGCTCACCTGTGGACAGGGGGCTCGGCTACACCTTC. It specifies CASSPVDRGLGYTF. Full variable domain (remainder filled in from reference TRBV18 and TRBJ1-2): NAGVMQNPRHLVRRRGQEARLRCSPMKGHSHVYWYRQLPEEGLKFMVYLQKENIIDESGMPKERFSAEFPKEGPSILRIQQVVRGDSAAYFCASSPVDRGLGYTFGSGTRLTVV.

The chain couples TRBV7-3 to TRBJ1-1, with D possibly matching TRBD1 (5 bases). CDR3 length equals 14 residues. In germline, CDR1 is SGHTA, CDR2 FQGTGA. V lost 5 bases to trimming and J lost 2 bases, with 12 bases between them. The CDR3 bases are TGTGCCAGCAGCCCGCAGACAGCCAACACTGAAGCTTTCTTT. Encoded protein: CASSPQTANTEAFF. The full variable domain, with the rest looked up from reference TRBV7-3 and TRBJ1-1, is GAGVSQTPSNKVTEKGKYVELRCDPISGHTALYWYRQSLGQGPEFLIYFQGTGAADDSGLPNDRFFAVRPEGSVSTLKIQRTERGDSAVYLCASSPQTANTEAFFGQGTRLTVV.

The chain couples TRBV9 to TRBJ2-5; 7 positions match TRBD2. CDR3 length equals 13 residues. CDR1 is SGDLS and CDR2 is YYNGEE in the germline V gene. V was clipped by 4 bases and J by 2 bases; unmatched bases: 2. Written as DNA, the CDR3 is TGTGCCAGCAGCATCGGGGGGCAAGAGACCCAGTACTTC. Amino acid sequence: CASSIGGQETQYF.

The J gene is TRBJ1-2, the V gene TRBV7-9, with a weak D call TRBD1 (5 bases). In germline, CDR1 is SEHNR, CDR2 FQNEAQ (reference sequence). This CDR3 comprises 15 residues. Trimming took 7 bases from V and 0 from J, leaving 15 bases between them. CDR3 loop: CASTLGEGTNYGYTF. CDR3 in DNA: TGTGCCAGCACCCTAGGGGAGGGAACTAACTATGGCTACACCTTC.

This chain joins TRBV7-8 and TRBJ1-2; D is perhaps TRBD1 (5 bases). The CDR3 has 18 residues. Trimming removed 5 bases from V and 2 bases from J, with 24 bases in between. CDR1 is SGHVS and CDR2 is FQNEAQ in the germline V gene. The CDR3: CASSPRWSKGGANYGYTF. CDR3 sequence (DNA): TGTGCCAGCAGCCCTAGATGGAGTAAGGGAGGGGCAAACTATGGCTACACCTTC.

This chain connects TRBV27 to TRBJ2-5; TRBD1 agrees at 10 bases. Trimming took 5 bases from V and 5 from J; bases not matched to a gene: 14. The CDR3 is 17 amino acids. Germline CDR1 and CDR2: MNHEY and SMNVEV (reference sequence). The CDR3 coding sequence is TGTGCCAGCAGTCTGCTACGGGGACAGGGGATCCTCGAGACCCAGTACTTC. Its translation: CASSLLRGQGILETQYF.